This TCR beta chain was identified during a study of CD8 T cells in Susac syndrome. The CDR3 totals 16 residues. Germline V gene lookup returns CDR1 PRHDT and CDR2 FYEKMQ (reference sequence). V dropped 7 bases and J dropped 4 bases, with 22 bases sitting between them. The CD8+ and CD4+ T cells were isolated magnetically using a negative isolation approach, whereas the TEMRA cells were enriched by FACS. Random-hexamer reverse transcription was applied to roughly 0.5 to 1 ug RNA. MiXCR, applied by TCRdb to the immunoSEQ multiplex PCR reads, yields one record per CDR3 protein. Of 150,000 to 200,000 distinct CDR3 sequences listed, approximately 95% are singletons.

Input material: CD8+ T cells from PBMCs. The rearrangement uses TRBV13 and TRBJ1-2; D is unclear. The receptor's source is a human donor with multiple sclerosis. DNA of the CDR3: TGTGCCAGCACCCAATCGAGGACGGGCCCCTTCTATGGCTACACCTTC. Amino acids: CASTQSRTGPFYGYTF.